This T cell receptor beta chain originates from a study of blood T cell repertoires in COVID-19. Study summary: T cells, B-cell-depleted T cells, or PBMCs provided the cDNA or gDNA that served as material.

V lost 1 base to trimming and J lost 6 bases, with 11 bases between them. There are 14 residues in the CDR3. Germline assignment: CDR1 LNHNV and CDR2 YYDKDF (reference sequence). Method: immunoSEQ multiplex PCR; TCRdb's copy keeps in-frame clones and lacks some. Here the sample spans a few hundred thousand clones, around 90% being singletons. Participants were aged about 18 to 100 years from around 25 US areas. Grouping used clinical history reported by participants in a survey and questionnaire. Either two negative PCRs, clearance, or symptom resolution qualified Cohort 3 donors as recovered. This receptor was taken from a woman aged 50 to 60 who had recovered from COVID-19. Specimen: PBMCs or T cells enriched from blood (not recorded which). J is TRBJ2-3 and V is TRBV15; maybe TRBD1 (5 bases). CDR3 sequence reads: CATSRGSGMDTQYF. The CDR3 coding sequence is TGTGCCACCAGCAGAGGTTCAGGGATGGATACGCAGTATTTT.